This TCR beta chain derives from a study of OX40 agonist ivuxolimab in advanced cancers. Overall study context: Ivuxolimab is a fully human IgG2 antibody that activates OX40 (CD134). Regarding the study as a whole: Nonresponders included some who also had low normalized T-cell clonal expansion.

Assay used: immunoSEQ multiplex PCR; TCRdb lists only in-frame clones, some missing. The table lists 40,000 to 50,000 clones, more than 70% of them singletons. Patients were ineligible given autoimmune disease history or systemic immunosuppression. On this clone itself: The target antigen is unknown.

From germline, CDR1 is SNHLY and CDR2 FYNNEI. The CDR3 sequence is 15 residues long. The junction had 3 bases not matched to a gene; V was cut back by 7 bases and J by 1 base. The specimen comprised CD4+ or CD8+ T cells sorted from blood, sampled in a trial of the OX40 agonist ivuxolimab. This clonotype was obtained from an adult with an advanced solid tumor such as melanoma, head and neck, liver or kidney cancer. The chain joins TRBV2 to TRBJ2-1; the match to TRBD2 covers 11 bases. The CDR3 reads CASKASGGSYNEQFF. The CDR3 DNA follows: TGTGCCAGCAAGGCTAGCGGGGGGTCCTACAATGAGCAGTTCTTC.